This T cell receptor (beta chain) is drawn from a study of beta chain features in type 1 diabetes. Sequencing targeted expressed TCRB transcripts, as all isolated RNA had been reverse transcribed. Measured with immunoSEQ multiplex PCR; TCRdb has only the in-frame clones, and not every one. The sample lists about 400,000 clones, 10% to 15% occurring once. This clone was observed a handful of times. Its matching antigen is unknown. Notes on the study in general: A closer apparent resemblance between naive, central memory and Treg TCRB repertoires was seen in patients than in healthy donors.

The CDR3 contains 13 residues. With 3 bases removed from V and 0 bases from J, the gap between germline ends came to 5 bases. CDR1 is MNHEY and CDR2 is SMNVEV in the germline V gene (reference sequence). This TCR came from a man aged 18-30 years in good health. Material for sequencing was naive CD4+ T cells from blood. V usage is TRBV27 and J usage is TRBJ1-2; D is uncertain. The CDR3 DNA sequence: TGTGCCAGCAGTTTTCGGGCTAACTATGGCTACACCTTC. Protein: CASSFRANYGYTF.